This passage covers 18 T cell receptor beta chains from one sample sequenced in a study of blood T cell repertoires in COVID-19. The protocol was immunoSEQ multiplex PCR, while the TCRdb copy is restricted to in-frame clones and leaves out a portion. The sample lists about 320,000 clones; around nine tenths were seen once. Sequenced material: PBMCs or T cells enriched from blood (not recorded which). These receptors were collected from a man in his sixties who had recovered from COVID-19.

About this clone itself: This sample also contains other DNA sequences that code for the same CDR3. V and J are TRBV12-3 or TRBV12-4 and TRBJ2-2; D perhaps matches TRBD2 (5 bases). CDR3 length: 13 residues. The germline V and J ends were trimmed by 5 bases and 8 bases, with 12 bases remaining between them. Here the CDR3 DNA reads TGTGCCAGCAGTCCCAAAACGGGGGGGGAGCTGTTTTTT. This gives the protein CASSPKTGGELFF.

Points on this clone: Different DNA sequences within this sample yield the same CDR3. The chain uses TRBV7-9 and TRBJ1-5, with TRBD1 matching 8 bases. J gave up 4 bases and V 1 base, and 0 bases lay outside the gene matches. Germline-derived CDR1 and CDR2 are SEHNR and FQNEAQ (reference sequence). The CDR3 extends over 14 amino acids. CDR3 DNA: TGTGCCAGCAGCTTAGGACAGGGGAATCAGCCCCAGCATTTT. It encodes CASSLGQGNQPQHF.

CDR3 sequence reads: CASSQIGLAENEQFF. In DNA, the CDR3 is TGTGCCAGCAGCCAAATCGGACTAGCAGAAAATGAGCAGTTCTTC. The V call is TRBV5-5, the J call TRBJ2-1, with 8 bases aligning to TRBD2. V lost 4 bases, J lost 7 bases, and 10 bases stayed unmatched. The CDR3 loop spans 15 amino acids. Germline V lookup: CDR1 SGHKS, CDR2 YYEKEE (reference sequence). Based on the CDR3 plus reference TRBV5-5 and TRBJ2-1, the full variable domain is DAGVTQSPTHLIKTRGQQVTLRCSPISGHKSVSWYQQVLGQGPQFIFQYYEKEERGRGNFPDRFSARQFPNYSSELNVNALLLGDSALYLCASSQIGLAENEQFFGPGTRLTVL.

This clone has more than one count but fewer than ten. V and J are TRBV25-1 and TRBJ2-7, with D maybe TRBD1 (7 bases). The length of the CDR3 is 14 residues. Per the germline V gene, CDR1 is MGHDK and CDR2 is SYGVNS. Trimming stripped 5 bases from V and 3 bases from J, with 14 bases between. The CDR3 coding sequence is TGTGCCAGCAGTAAGGAGGGGGCGCTCTACGAGCAGTACTTC. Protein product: CASSKEGALYEQYF.

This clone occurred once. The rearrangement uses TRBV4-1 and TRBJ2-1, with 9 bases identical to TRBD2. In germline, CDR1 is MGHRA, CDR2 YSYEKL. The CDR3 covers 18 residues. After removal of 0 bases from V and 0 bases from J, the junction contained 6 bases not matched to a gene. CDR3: CASSQDQTSGRSYNEQFF. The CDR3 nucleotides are TGCGCCAGCAGCCAAGATCAGACTAGCGGACGCTCCTACAATGAGCAGTTCTTC.

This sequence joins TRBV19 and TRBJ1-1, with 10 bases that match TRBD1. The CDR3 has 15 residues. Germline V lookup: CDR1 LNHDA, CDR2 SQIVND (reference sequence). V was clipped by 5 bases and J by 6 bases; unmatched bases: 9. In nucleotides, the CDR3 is TGTGCCAGTAGTCCGCTTGGGACAGGGGAACCTGAAGCTTTCTTT. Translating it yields CASSPLGTGEPEAFF. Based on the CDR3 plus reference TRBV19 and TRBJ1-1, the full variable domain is DGGITQSPKYLFRKEGQNVTLSCEQNLNHDAMYWYRQDPGQGLRLIYYSQIVNDFQKGDIAEGYSVSREKKESFPLTVTSAQKNPTAFYLCASSPLGTGEPEAFFGQGTRLTVV.

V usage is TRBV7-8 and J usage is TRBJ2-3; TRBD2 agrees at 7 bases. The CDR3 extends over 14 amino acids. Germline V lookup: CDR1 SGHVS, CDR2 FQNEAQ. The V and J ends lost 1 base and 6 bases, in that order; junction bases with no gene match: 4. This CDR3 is CASSLGRELDTQYF. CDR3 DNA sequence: TGTGCCAGCAGCTTAGGGCGGGAGCTCGATACGCAGTATTTT.

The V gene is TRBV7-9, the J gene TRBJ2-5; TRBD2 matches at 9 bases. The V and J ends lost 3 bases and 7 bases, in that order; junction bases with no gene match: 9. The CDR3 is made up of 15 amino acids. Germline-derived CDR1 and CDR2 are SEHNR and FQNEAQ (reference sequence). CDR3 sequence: CASSLTSGTLGTQYF. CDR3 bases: TGTGCCAGCAGCTTGACTAGCGGTACTCTGGGGACCCAGTACTTC.

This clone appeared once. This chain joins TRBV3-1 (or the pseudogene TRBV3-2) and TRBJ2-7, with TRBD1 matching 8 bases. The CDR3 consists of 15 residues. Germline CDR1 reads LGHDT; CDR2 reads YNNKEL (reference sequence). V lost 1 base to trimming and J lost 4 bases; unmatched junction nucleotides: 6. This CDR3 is CASSQVPGQGYEQYF. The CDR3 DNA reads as TGTGCCAGCAGCCAAGTTCCCGGACAGGGTTACGAGCAGTACTTC.

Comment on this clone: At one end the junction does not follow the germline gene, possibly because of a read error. Here the CDR3 reads CASRLDRASYGYTF. Written as DNA, the CDR3 is TGTGCCAGCAGGTTGGACAGGGCGAGCTATGGCTACACCTTC. J is TRBJ1-2 and V is TRBV5-4, with 8 bases lining up with TRBD1. Per germline, CDR1 SGHNT and CDR2 YYREEE (reference sequence). The CDR3 spans 14 residues.

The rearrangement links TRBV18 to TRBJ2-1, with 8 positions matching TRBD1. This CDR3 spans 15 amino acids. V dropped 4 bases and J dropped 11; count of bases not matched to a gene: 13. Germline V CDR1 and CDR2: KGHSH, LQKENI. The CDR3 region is CASSLTVDRDSKQFF. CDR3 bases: TGTGCCAGCTCACTTACGGTGGACAGGGATTCGAAGCAGTTCTTC.

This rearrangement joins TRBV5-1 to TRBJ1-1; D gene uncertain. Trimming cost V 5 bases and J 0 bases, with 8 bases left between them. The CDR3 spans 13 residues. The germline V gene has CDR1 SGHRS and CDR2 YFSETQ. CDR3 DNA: TGCGCCAGCAGGTATAGTATGAACACTGAAGCTTTCTTT. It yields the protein CASRYSMNTEAFF.

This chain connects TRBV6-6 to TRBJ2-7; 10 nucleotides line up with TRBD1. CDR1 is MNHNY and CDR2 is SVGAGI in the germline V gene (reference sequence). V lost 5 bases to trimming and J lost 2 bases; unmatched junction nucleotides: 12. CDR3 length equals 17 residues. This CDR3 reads CASSPAGTGVGPYEQYF. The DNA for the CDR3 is TGTGCCAGCAGTCCTGCTGGGACAGGGGTTGGTCCCTACGAGCAGTACTTC.

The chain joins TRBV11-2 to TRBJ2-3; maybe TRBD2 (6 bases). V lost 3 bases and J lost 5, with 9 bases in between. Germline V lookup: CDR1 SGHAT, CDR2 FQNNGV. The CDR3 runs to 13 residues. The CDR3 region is CASSFGREDTQYF. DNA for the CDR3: TGTGCCAGCAGCTTCGGGAGAGAAGATACGCAGTATTTT. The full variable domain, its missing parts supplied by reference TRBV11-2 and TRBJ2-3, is EAGVAQSPRYKIIEKRQSVAFWCNPISGHATLYWYQQILGQGPKLLIQFQNNGVVDDSQLPKDRFSAERLKGVDSTLKIQPAKLEDSAVYLCASSFGREDTQYFGPGTRLTVL.

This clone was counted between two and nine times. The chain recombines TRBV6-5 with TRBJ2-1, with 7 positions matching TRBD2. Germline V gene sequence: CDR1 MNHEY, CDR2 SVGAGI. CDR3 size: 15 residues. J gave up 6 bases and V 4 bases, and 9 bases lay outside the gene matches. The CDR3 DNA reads TGTGCCAGCAGTTTCCCGTTTGGCGGGAGCAATGAGCAGTTCTTC. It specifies CASSFPFGGSNEQFF.

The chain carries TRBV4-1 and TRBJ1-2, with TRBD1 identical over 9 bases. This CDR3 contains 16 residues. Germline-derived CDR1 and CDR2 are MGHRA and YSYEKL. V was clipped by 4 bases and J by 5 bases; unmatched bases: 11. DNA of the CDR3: TGCGCCAGCAGCCGCGCGACAGGGGGATTCGGATATGGCTACACCTTC. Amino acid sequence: CASSRATGGFGYGYTF.

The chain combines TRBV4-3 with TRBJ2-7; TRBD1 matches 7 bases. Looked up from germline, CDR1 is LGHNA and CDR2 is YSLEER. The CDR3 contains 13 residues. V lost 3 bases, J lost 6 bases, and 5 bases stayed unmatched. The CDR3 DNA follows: TGCGCCAGCAGCCACGGAAACAGGGGCGAGCAGTACTTC. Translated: CASSHGNRGEQYF.

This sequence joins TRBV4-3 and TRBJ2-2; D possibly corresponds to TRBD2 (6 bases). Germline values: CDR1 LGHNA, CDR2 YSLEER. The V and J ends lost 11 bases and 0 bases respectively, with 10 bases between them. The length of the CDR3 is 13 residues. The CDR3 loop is CACGGTNTGELFF. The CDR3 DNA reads TGCGCCTGCGGAGGGACGAACACCGGGGAGCTGTTTTTT.